This TCR beta chain was captured in a study of CD8+ T cells in alopecia areata. Treatment indicated: oral pan-JAK inhibitor, 5-10 mg twice daily. RNA, once extracted, was reverse transcribed into cDNA for use as the sequencing template. The assay was immunoSEQ multiplex PCR, and TCRdb's table has in-frame clones only and misses some. The sample gives roughly 180,000 clones, 53% of which show up once; 9.5% to 14% is in the top ten. The CDR3 loop spans 11 amino acids. The germline V gene encodes CDR1 MNHEY and CDR2 SMNVEV (reference sequence). Deletions cut 8 bases from V and 2 bases from J, with 5 bases between. A word on this clone: Other DNA variants within this sample encode the same CDR3.

The starting material was CD8+ T cells sorted from blood, obtained at week 24, from a patient treated with tofacitinib. This clonotype was obtained from a human donor with alopecia areata. This chain uses TRBV27 with TRBJ2-3; no definite D call. The CDR3 sequence is CASGSTDTQYF. The CDR3 DNA reads as TGTGCCAGCGGATCCACAGATACGCAGTATTTT.